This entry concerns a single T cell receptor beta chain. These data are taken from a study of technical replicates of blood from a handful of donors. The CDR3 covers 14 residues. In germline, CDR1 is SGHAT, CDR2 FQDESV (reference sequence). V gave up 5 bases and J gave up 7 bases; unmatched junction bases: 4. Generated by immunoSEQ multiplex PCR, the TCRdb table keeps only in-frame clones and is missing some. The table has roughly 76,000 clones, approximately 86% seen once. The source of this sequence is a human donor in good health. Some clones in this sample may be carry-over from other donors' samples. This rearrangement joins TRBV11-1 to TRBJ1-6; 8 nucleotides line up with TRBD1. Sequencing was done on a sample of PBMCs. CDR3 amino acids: CASSRTGNNSPLHF. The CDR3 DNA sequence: TGTGCCAGCAGCAGGACAGGGAACAATTCACCCCTCCACTTT. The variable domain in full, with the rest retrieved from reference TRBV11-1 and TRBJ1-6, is EAEVAQSPRYKITEKSQAVAFWCDPISGHATLYWYRQILGQGPELLVQFQDESVVDDSQLPKDRFSAERLKGVDSTLKIQPAELGDSAMYLCASSRTGNNSPLHFGNGTRLTVT.